Below are 28 T cell receptor beta chains sequenced from a single sample in a study of breast tumors, draining lymph nodes, adjacent tissues. Axillary draining lymph nodes of breast cancer patients supplied the node samples. TCRdb fed the multiplex PCR reads into MiXCR, producing one record per CDR3 protein. The table lists about 180,000 distinct CDR3 sequences, roughly a third of them singletons. Sequenced sample: axillary lymph node tissue. All receptors derive from a female donor with breast cancer. Some clones in this sample may be carry-over from other donors' samples.

In this sample, this clonotype turned up once. Since a much larger clone is just one base distant, this may be a read error. The chain couples TRBV11-3 to TRBJ2-7, with 9 positions matching TRBD2. Germline loops: CDR1 SGHNT, CDR2 YENEEA. The CDR3 length is 17 residues. Written as DNA, the CDR3 is TGTGCCAACAGCTTAGATAATGTCCAGCGGGGGGCGCACGAGCAGTACTTC. Protein sequence: CANSLDNVQRGAHEQYF.

The CDR3 here is CASSHGFASYEQYF. DNA of the CDR3: TGTGCCAGCAGTCATGGGTTTGCATCCTACGAGCAGTACTTC. The chain couples TRBV6-1 to TRBJ2-7; no definite D call. The CDR3 is made up of 14 amino acids. The V end was cut by 5 bases, the J end by 1 base, with 12 bases between. CDR1 MNHNS and CDR2 SASEGT come from the germline V gene.

This clonotype was counted ten times or more. V and J are TRBV11-2 and TRBJ2-7, with D uncertain. Germline V lookup: CDR1 SGHAT, CDR2 FQNNGV. The CDR3 is 14 residues long. V was shortened by 6 bases and J by 6 bases, with 18 bases between the two germline ends. The CDR3 protein is CASRFAGTRVEQYF. In DNA, the CDR3 is TGTGCCAGCAGGTTTGCTGGTACCCGGGTCGAGCAGTACTTC.

This clonotype was seen ten or more times. The V gene is TRBV18, the J gene TRBJ2-7, with unresolved D. The CDR3 is made up of 12 amino acids. The V end lost 3 bases, the J end lost 3 bases, and 6 bases lay between the germline ends. Germline V gene lookup returns CDR1 KGHSH and CDR2 LQKENI. This CDR3 is CASSPTLYEQYF. The CDR3 DNA reads TGTGCCAGCTCACCGACACTCTACGAGCAGTACTTC.

This clonotype was detected only once. The gene calls are TRBV6-6 and TRBJ2-5; 16 bases agree with TRBD2. After removal of 8 bases from V and 4 bases from J, the junction contained 10 bases not matched to a gene. The CDR3 is 17 residues long. Germline lookup yields CDR1 MNHNY and CDR2 SVGAGI (reference sequence). DNA of the CDR3: TGTGCCAGCCGCTCTTCGGGACTAGCGGGGGGGCGAGAGACCCAGTACTTC. Translation: CASRSSGLAGGRETQYF.

This clonotype was counted many times. V usage is TRBV24-1 and J usage is TRBJ2-7; D could derive from TRBD1 or TRBD2 (5 bases each). The CDR3 totals 12 residues. Germline V gene lookup returns CDR1 KGHDR and CDR2 SFDVKD. The CDR3 region has the DNA TGTGCGGCAGGGAGTGGATCCTACGAGCAGTACTTC. It translates to CAAGSGSYEQYF.

This clonotype was seen only a few times. The chain has TRBV24-1 and TRBJ1-5; 7 bases align to TRBD1. The V and J ends lost 11 bases and 5 bases, in that order; junction bases with no gene match: 29. Germline CDR1 and CDR2: KGHDR and SFDVKD. The CDR3 is 20 amino acids. The CDR3 is CASSPTRGIGGQVLYQPQHF. In DNA, the CDR3 is TGTGCCAGCTCACCGACGAGGGGTATAGGAGGACAGGTTCTTTATCAGCCCCAGCATTTT.

Regarding this clonotype: Lacking the conserved final phenylalanine or tryptophan, this CDR3 likely reflects a read error. The chain uses TRBV13 and TRBJ2-1; D gene ambiguous. CDR3 length: 15 residues. Germline V gives CDR1 PRHDT, CDR2 FYEKMQ (reference sequence). Trimming took 3 bases from V and 7 from J, leaving 16 bases between them. The CDR3 reads CASSFMLQGRNEQFL. The DNA of the CDR3 is TGTGCCAGCAGCTTCATGCTACAAGGCCGAAATGAGCAGTTCCTC.

V is TRBV4-1 and J is TRBJ1-6; D might be TRBD1 (5 bases). From germline, CDR1 is MGHRA and CDR2 YSYEKL. V dropped 0 bases and J dropped 15 bases, with 18 bases sitting between them. CDR3 length: 15 amino acids. CDR3 sequence (DNA): TGCGCCAGCAGCCAAGAGAACGGCAGGGTGTTAGTCCTCCACTTT. The encoded protein is CASSQENGRVLVLHF.

Points on this clonotype: A single base separates this from a much larger clone, so it may be a read error. In DNA form, the CDR3 reads TGTGCCAGCGCACCCCGAGACACCGGGGAGCTGTTTTTT. Its protein product is CASAPRDTGELFF. This chain connects TRBV18 to TRBJ2-2; the D is unclear. The CDR3 extends over 13 amino acids. The germline V gene has CDR1 KGHSH and CDR2 LQKENI. Looking up the rest from reference TRBV18 and TRBJ2-2 gives the full variable domain: NAGVMQNPRHLVRRRGQEARLRCSPMKGHSHVYWYRQLPEEGLKFMVYLQKENIIDESGMPKERFSAEFPKEGPSILRIQQVVRGDSAAYFCASAPRDTGELFFGEGSRLTVL.

Remarks on this clonotype: A much larger clone sits a single nucleotide away, making a read error possible. The chain employs TRBV6-5 and TRBJ2-5; no clear D gene. Trimming shortened V by 5 bases and J by 5 bases, and 12 bases separated the two germline ends. This CDR3 region has 13 residues. Germline lookup yields CDR1 MNHEY and CDR2 SVGAGI. In DNA, the CDR3 is TGTGCCAGCAGTCAAGTTGATTGGGAGACCCAGTACTTC. It translates to CASSQVDWETQYF.

This clonotype was counted once. V usage is TRBV7-2 and J usage is TRBJ2-5; D gene unclear. CDR3 length: 13 residues. The V end lost 3 bases, the J end lost 5 bases, and 10 bases lay between the germline ends. The germline V gene has CDR1 SGHTA and CDR2 FQGNSA. DNA of the CDR3: TGTGCCAGCAGCTTCTTGTACGGGGAGACCCAGTACTTC. Translation gives CASSFLYGETQYF.

V is TRBV19 and J is TRBJ2-1, with a weak D call TRBD2 (6 bases). Germline CDR1 is LNHDA and CDR2 is SQIVND (reference sequence). Between the trimmed V and J ends, which lost 8 bases and 9 bases, there was a span of 20 bases. The CDR3 runs to 14 residues. CDR3 nucleotide sequence: TGTGCCAGTTTCGGGGGTTCGGTGAACACTGAGCAGTTCTTC. It is translated as CASFGGSVNTEQFF.

This clonotype was seen at least ten times. V and J are TRBV10-3 and TRBJ2-1, with 9 bases identical to TRBD2. The CDR3 totals 14 residues. Germline V gene data show CDR1 as ENHRY and CDR2 as SYGVKD. V lost 4 bases, J lost 9 bases, and 7 bases stayed unmatched. In nucleotides, the CDR3 is TGTGCCATCAGTGGGGGACTAGCAAGTAGTGAGCAGTTCTTC. As protein: CAISGGLASSEQFF.

V is TRBV9 and J is TRBJ2-2; D not resolved. V was shortened by 0 bases and J by 8 bases, with 2 bases between the two germline ends. The CDR3 is made up of 11 amino acids. CDR1 is SGDLS, CDR2 YYNGEE, per germline. The CDR3 protein is CASSVAGELFF. In nucleotides, the CDR3 is TGTGCCAGCAGCGTAGCGGGGGAGCTGTTTTTT.

The rearrangement joins TRBV27 to TRBJ1-5; no clear D gene. Germline CDR1 and CDR2: MNHEY and SMNVEV (reference sequence). The CDR3 sequence is 16 residues long. Trimming took off 1 base at V and 6 bases at J, with 16 bases between the two ends. CDR3 sequence: CASSLLSRIHPQPQHF. In DNA form, the CDR3 reads TGTGCCAGCAGTTTATTGTCCAGGATTCATCCTCAGCCCCAGCATTTT.

Many counts were recorded for this clonotype. The rearrangement joins TRBV5-1 to TRBJ2-1, with TRBD1 matching 7 bases. The germline gives CDR1 SGHRS, CDR2 YFSETQ. The junction had 16 bases not matched to a gene; V was cut back by 4 bases and J by 9 bases. The CDR3 extends over 16 amino acids. Here the CDR3 DNA reads TGCGCCAGCAGCACCGGGACAGACCCGAAACGAGGTGAGCAGTTCTTC. This encodes CASSTGTDPKRGEQFF.

Many counts were recorded for this clonotype. V gene TRBV18 combines with J gene TRBJ2-3; D may be TRBD2 (5 bases). V was shortened by 6 bases and J by 1 base, with 14 bases between the two germline ends. Germline V gene sequence: CDR1 KGHSH, CDR2 LQKENI. CDR3 size: 15 residues. The CDR3 DNA follows: TGTGCCAGCTCGGGTCTAGAGGGAGGCACAGATACGCAGTATTTT. Amino acid sequence: CASSGLEGGTDTQYF.

This clonotype was picked up a small number of times. Germline is not matched at one junction end, which may reflect a read error. This chain uses TRBV6-5 with TRBJ2-7, with 8 bases lining up with TRBD2. The CDR3 consists of 17 residues. Per germline, CDR1 MNHEY and CDR2 SVGAGI. The CDR3: CASSHSLAGGSSYEQYF. The DNA of the CDR3 is TGTGCCAGCAGTCACTCCCTAGCGGGCGGAAGCTCCTACGAGCAGTACTTC.

There are many counts of this clonotype. The V call is TRBV5-8, the J call TRBJ2-3; 14 bases fit TRBD2. Looked up from germline, CDR1 is SGHTS and CDR2 is YDEGEE. The CDR3 has 16 residues. The J segment lost 2 bases and the V segment lost 4 bases, leaving 3 bases of the junction unmatched. CDR3 loop: CASSRGLAGDTDTQYF. The DNA of the CDR3 is TGTGCCAGCAGCCGGGGACTAGCGGGGGACACAGATACGCAGTATTTT.

There are many counts of this clonotype. V gene TRBV20-1 combines with J gene TRBJ2-3; 12 bases are a match to TRBD2. The V segment lost 5 bases and the J segment 2 bases; nucleotides outside the gene matches: 8. This CDR3 has 16 amino acids. CDR1 is DFQATT and CDR2 is SNEGSKA in the germline V gene (reference sequence). Here the CDR3 reads CSAPRASGGATDTQYF. DNA for the CDR3: TGCAGTGCTCCGAGGGCTAGCGGGGGGGCCACAGATACGCAGTATTTT.

This clonotype was seen ten or more times. This chain joins TRBV6-1 and TRBJ1-6, with D perhaps TRBD1 (6 bases). V gave up 5 bases and J gave up 5 bases, with 10 bases separating them. There are 14 residues in the CDR3. Germline values: CDR1 MNHNS, CDR2 SASEGT. CDR3 sequence reads: CASSNRVDNSPLHF. In DNA form, the CDR3 reads TGTGCCAGCAGTAACAGGGTGGATAATTCACCCCTCCACTTT.

The chain combines TRBV20-1 with TRBJ1-5, with D hard to call. The CDR3 loop spans 11 amino acids. V lost 6 bases and J lost 11, with 14 bases in between. Germline CDR1 and CDR2: DFQATT and SNEGSKA (reference sequence). The CDR3 sequence: CSASGEETQHF. CDR3 sequence (DNA): TGCAGTGCATCTGGGGAAGAGACCCAGCATTTT.

This clonotype has a count of ten or more. The V call is TRBV28, the J call TRBJ1-6; D uncertain. The germline V gene encodes CDR1 MDHEN and CDR2 SYDVKM. This CDR3 has 15 residues. Trimming took off 7 bases at V and 0 bases at J, with 10 bases between the two ends. The CDR3 coding sequence is TGTGCCAGCACGAACCCGAGCTCCTATAATTCACCCCTCCACTTT. Protein: CASTNPSSYNSPLHF.

This clonotype was recorded many times. This sequence joins TRBV6-4 and TRBJ2-7; D may be TRBD2 (6 bases). This CDR3 region has 14 residues. V gave up 8 bases and J gave up 7 bases, with 21 bases separating them. Germline CDR1 reads MRHNA; CDR2 reads SNTAGT. The CDR3 DNA reads as TGTGCCAGCCCCCACGGGACTCCTAGGATTGAGCAGTACTTC. Translation: CASPHGTPRIEQYF.

The V gene is TRBV12-3 or TRBV12-4, the J gene TRBJ1-1; D gene uncertain. This CDR3 comprises 13 residues. The V end lost 3 bases, the J end lost 5 bases, and 10 bases lay between the germline ends. The CDR3 loop is CASSLGRGTEAFF. In DNA, the CDR3 is TGTGCCAGCAGTTTGGGCAGAGGGACTGAAGCTTTCTTT.

This clonotype showed up many times. The chain links TRBV5-1 to TRBJ1-3, with D unresolved. V gave up 4 bases and J gave up 3 bases, with 14 bases separating them. The germline CDR1 and CDR2 sequences are SGHRS and YFSETQ. CDR3 length: 15 residues. CDR3 DNA sequence: TGCGCCAGCAGCCCCTCAGGCCAGATTGGAAACACCATATATTTT. It specifies CASSPSGQIGNTIYF.

This clonotype occurred many times. The V gene is TRBV11-3, the J gene TRBJ2-6, with a tentative D call TRBD1 (6 bases). Germline assignment: CDR1 SGHNT and CDR2 YENEEA. Trimming removed 5 bases from V and 2 bases from J, with 13 bases in between. This CDR3 contains 16 residues. CDR3 sequence (DNA): TGTGCCAGCAGCGCTCAGGGGATAGCTGGGGCCAACGTCCTGACTTTC. Amino acids: CASSAQGIAGANVLTF.